This TCR beta chain was retrieved from a study of blood T cell repertoires in COVID-19. At the level of the study: PBMCs, B-cell-depleted T cells, or T cells were the source of the cDNA or gDNA that made up the material.

Profiling relied on immunoSEQ multiplex PCR, and the TCRdb table lists in-frame clones only, not all of them. The sample contains about 64,000 clones, about nine tenths of which appear only once. The CDR3 is 14 amino acids. V lost 4 bases to trimming and J lost 6 bases, with 14 bases between them. Germline V gives CDR1 SEHNR, CDR2 FQNEAQ (reference sequence). The chain combines TRBV7-9 with TRBJ2-3; D is uncertain. The sample comprised peripheral blood. This receptor was taken from a man aged 45-65 years with active COVID-19. The CDR3 here is CASSSLTGRDTQYF. CDR3 bases: TGTGCCAGCAGCTCGCTGACTGGCCGGGATACGCAGTATTTT.